These 26 T cell receptor beta chains originate from one sample sequenced in a study of T-cell reconstitution after alpha-beta-depleted transplantation in children. Preparing the TCRbeta library involved the use of unique molecular identifiers. TCRdb reprocessed the PCR reads via MiXCR and lists one record per CDR3 protein. The sample has roughly 200,000 distinct CDR3 sequences, 7% to 9% seen once. The source material was PBMCs, mostly from graft donor cells, sampled 360 days after TCRalphabeta/CD19-depleted stem cell transplant. These receptors all stem from a male patient aged 2 to 10 who had a stem cell transplant for acute myeloid leukemia, so the T cells may come from the graft donor.

This clonotype was observed many times. The chain couples TRBV7-2 to TRBJ1-1, with a possible D match to TRBD1 (6 bases). Trimming pared 2 bases from V and 4 bases from J, leaving 14 bases between. This CDR3 region has 15 residues. Germline loops: CDR1 SGHTA, CDR2 FQGNSA. CDR3 amino acids: CASSLMTGGGTEAFF. DNA for the CDR3: TGTGCCAGCAGCTTAATGACAGGCGGTGGCACTGAAGCTTTCTTT.

This clonotype was counted at least ten times. The chain links TRBV12-3 or TRBV12-4 to TRBJ2-3; 7 positions agree with TRBD2. The V segment lost 2 bases and the J segment 4 bases; nucleotides outside the gene matches: 6. The CDR3 runs to 15 residues. CDR3 bases: TGTGCCAGCAGTTTATCCGTGGGAGGGGCAGATACGCAGTATTTT. It specifies CASSLSVGGADTQYF.

This clonotype was observed many times. This chain joins TRBV20-1 and TRBJ2-5, with TRBD2 identical over 10 bases. In germline, CDR1 is DFQATT, CDR2 SNEGSKA (reference sequence). V shed 1 base and J 5 bases; nucleotides not matched to a gene: 1. This CDR3 has 13 residues. The CDR3 region is CSARATSGETQYF. The CDR3 DNA reads TGCAGTGCTAGAGCGACTAGCGGGGAGACCCAGTACTTC.

This clonotype was detected a few times. The V and J genes are TRBV29-1 and TRBJ2-1; D ambiguous. CDR3 length: 11 residues. V was clipped by 7 bases and J by 5 bases, with 9 bases between them. Germline values: CDR1 SQVTM, CDR2 ANQGSEA. The CDR3 DNA reads as TGCAGCGCCACAAGGAACAATGAGCAGTTCTTC. This sequence encodes CSATRNNEQFF.

This clonotype was seen repeatedly, ten times or more. The chain uses TRBV20-1 and TRBJ2-1; D gene uncertain. Per germline, CDR1 DFQATT and CDR2 SNEGSKA (reference sequence). V shed 6 bases and J shed 10 bases, with 13 bases lying between them. The CDR3 has 11 residues. The CDR3 region has the DNA TGCAGTGCAAGGCGCATGGAGGAGCAGTTCTTC. Residues: CSARRMEEQFF.

The table lists this clonotype with a few counts. The gene calls are TRBV2 and TRBJ1-6; D remains unclear. CDR1 is SNHLY, CDR2 FYNNEI, per germline. The ends were cut back, 8 bases at V and 0 bases at J, with 5 bases in the middle. The CDR3 spans 13 residues. The CDR3 nucleotides read TGTGCCAGCCAGAGCTCCTATAATTCACCCCTCCACTTT. Protein: CASQSSYNSPLHF.

This clonotype was counted at least ten times. V is TRBV29-1 and J is TRBJ1-1; no reliable D call. Trimming shortened V by 4 bases and J by 0 bases, and 9 bases separated the two germline ends. CDR1 SQVTM and CDR2 ANQGSEA come from the germline V gene. The CDR3 spans 13 residues. Here the CDR3 reads CSVGGRMNTEAFF. Written as DNA, the CDR3 is TGCAGCGTTGGAGGCAGAATGAACACTGAAGCTTTCTTT.

The chain recombines TRBV20-1 with TRBJ2-5; TRBD1 or TRBD2 may be the D gene (5 bases each). The CDR3 loop spans 13 amino acids. CDR1 and CDR2 from the germline V gene are DFQATT and SNEGSKA (reference sequence). V was cut by 3 bases and J by 5 bases, with 13 bases left in between. The CDR3 nucleotides are TGCAGTGCTAGGGGGACCCTAGACGAGACCCAGTACTTC. It specifies CSARGTLDETQYF.

This clonotype came up many times. The V call is TRBV5-1, the J call TRBJ2-6, with no clear D. Germline V lookup: CDR1 SGHRS, CDR2 YFSETQ. Trimming stripped 6 bases from V and 0 bases from J, with 10 bases between. This CDR3 comprises 15 residues. CDR3 sequence: CASTEVDSGANVLTF. CDR3 coding DNA: TGCGCCAGCACCGAAGTTGACTCTGGGGCCAACGTCCTGACTTTC. The full variable domain, rest sourced from reference TRBV5-1 and TRBJ2-6, is KAGVTQTPRYLIKTRGQQVTLSCSPISGHRSVSWYQQTPGQGLQFLFEYFSETQRNKGNFPGRFSGRQFSNSRSEMNVSTLELGDSALYLCASTEVDSGANVLTFGAGSRLTVL.

V usage is TRBV5-1 and J usage is TRBJ1-2; maybe TRBD1 (6 bases). The V end lost 4 bases, the J end lost 4 bases, and 20 bases lay between the germline ends. CDR3 length: 16 amino acids. Germline V lookup: CDR1 SGHRS, CDR2 YFSETQ. CDR3 bases: TGCGCCAGCAGCGCGTCCGGGACAACCTTCTTCTATGGCTACACCTTC. It is translated as CASSASGTTFFYGYTF.

This clonotype has at least ten counts. CDR3 protein: CASSQGHTYEQYF. The CDR3 DNA is TGCGCCAGCAGCCAAGGCCATACCTACGAGCAGTACTTC. The chain is built from TRBV4-3 and TRBJ2-7; D is uncertain. The V gene lost 1 base and the J gene lost 2 bases, with 6 bases spanning the gap. Germline CDR1 LGHNA, CDR2 YSLEER. This CDR3 contains 13 residues.

This chain connects TRBV11-2 to TRBJ2-3; a weak D match, TRBD2 (5 bases). This CDR3 spans 12 amino acids. The germline V and J ends were trimmed by 6 bases and 9 bases, with 13 bases remaining between them. Germline-derived CDR1 and CDR2 are SGHAT and FQNNGV. The CDR3 loop is CASRRGTRTQYF. In nucleotides, the CDR3 is TGTGCCAGCAGACGGGGAACACGCACGCAGTATTTT.

A few counts support this clonotype. The chain is built from TRBV5-1 and TRBJ2-5, with D perhaps matching TRBD1 (6 bases). The length of the CDR3 is 15 residues. The germline V and J ends were trimmed by 2 bases and 4 bases, with 15 bases remaining between them. The germline gives CDR1 SGHRS, CDR2 YFSETQ. The CDR3, as DNA: TGCGCCAGCAGCTTAGCACAGGGAGCGAGAGAGACCCAGTACTTC. Residues: CASSLAQGARETQYF. The complete variable domain, with remaining parts taken from reference TRBV5-1 and TRBJ2-5, reads KAGVTQTPRYLIKTRGQQVTLSCSPISGHRSVSWYQQTPGQGLQFLFEYFSETQRNKGNFPGRFSGRQFSNSRSEMNVSTLELGDSALYLCASSLAQGARETQYFGPGTRLLVL.

V and J are TRBV5-1 and TRBJ1-2; no reliable D call. This CDR3 has 14 residues. With 0 bases removed from V and 3 bases from J, the gap between germline ends came to 9 bases. Germline lookup yields CDR1 SGHRS and CDR2 YFSETQ. CDR3 sequence: CASSLEGNDYGYTF. CDR3 bases: TGCGCCAGCAGCTTGGAAGGGAACGACTATGGCTACACCTTC.

This clonotype was counted between two and nine times. The DNA for the CDR3 is TGTGCCAGCAGTCAGAGCGGGGGGGCCTTCTATGAGCAGTTCTTC. Its protein is CASSQSGGAFYEQFF. The chain is built from TRBV12-3 or TRBV12-4 and TRBJ2-1; 10 bases agree with TRBD2. The CDR3 spans 15 residues. Germline trimming cut 5 bases from V and 8 bases from J; bases unmatched to any gene: 9.

CDR3 protein: CASQWLLAGYNEQFF. CDR3 in DNA: TGCGCCAGCCAGTGGCTTCTAGCGGGGTACAATGAGCAGTTCTTC. The chain links TRBV5-1 to TRBJ2-1, with TRBD2 matching over 9 bases. The CDR3 spans 15 residues. Germline lookup yields CDR1 SGHRS and CDR2 YFSETQ. Unmatched junction bases numbered 9, after V lost 7 bases and J lost 4 bases.

This clonotype came up a few times. At one of its ends the junction is not consistent with the germline gene, which may arise from a read error. The gene calls are TRBV7-7 and TRBJ2-1; TRBD1 is a possible D gene (6 bases). CDR3 length: 18 residues. Germline CDR1 SSHAT, CDR2 FNYEAQ (reference sequence). CDR3 nucleotide sequence: TGTGCTAGCAGCATACAGGGAATTCCTAAGTTCGGGGACAATGAGCAGTTCTTC. Its translation is CASSIQGIPKFGDNEQFF. The full variable domain, rest sourced from reference TRBV7-7 and TRBJ2-1, is GAGVSQSPRYKVTKRGQDVTLRCDPISSHATLYWYQQALGQGPEFLTYFNYEAQPDKSGLPSDRFSAERPEGSISTLTIQRTEQRDSAMYRCASSIQGIPKFGDNEQFFGPGTRLTVL.

The table lists this clonotype with many counts. The chain employs TRBV10-3 and TRBJ2-3, with D perhaps TRBD2 (6 bases). The germline V gene has CDR1 ENHRY and CDR2 SYGVKD. This CDR3 is built from 14 residues. Trimming left V 4 bases short and J 0 bases short, with 8 bases between. Written as DNA, the CDR3 is TGTGCCATCAGTGGGAGCGGGAGCACAGATACGCAGTATTTT. Its protein product is CAISGSGSTDTQYF.

This clonotype has a handful of counts. This sequence joins TRBV28 and TRBJ2-2; 8 nucleotides line up with TRBD2. Germline CDR1 is MDHEN and CDR2 is SYDVKM. J gave up 7 bases and V 1 base, and 5 bases lay outside the gene matches. CDR3 length: 15 amino acids. In DNA, the CDR3 is TGTGCCAGCAGTTTATACGGGAGGGCAAACGGGGAGCTGTTTTTT. Its translation is CASSLYGRANGELFF.

This clonotype was detected once. This chain joins TRBV3-1 and TRBJ2-1; 11 bases fit TRBD2. Per the germline V gene, CDR1 is LGHDT and CDR2 is YNNKEL (reference sequence). With V trimmed by 4 bases and J by 3 bases, 8 bases remained unmatched. CDR3 length equals 17 residues. The CDR3 bases are TGTGCCAGCAGCCGCCGACTAGCGGGGATCCTCTACAATGAGCAGTTCTTC. Amino acid sequence: CASSRRLAGILYNEQFF.

There are a few counts of this clonotype. The V gene is TRBV24-1, the J gene TRBJ2-1; TRBD2 agrees at 13 bases. The CDR3 runs 16 residues. CDR1 and CDR2 (germline): KGHDR, SFDVKD. V shed 4 bases, J shed 4 bases, and the junction held 3 bases outside the gene matches. This CDR3 reads CATSDGTSGNYNEQFF. For the CDR3, the DNA is TGTGCCACCAGTGACGGGACTAGCGGGAATTACAATGAGCAGTTCTTC.

The CDR3, as DNA: TGTGCCAGCAGCTTACCCGGGGAACAGTACGAGCAGTACTTC. It yields the protein CASSLPGEQYEQYF. The chain recombines TRBV7-8 with TRBJ2-7, with a weak D call TRBD2 (5 bases). Germline V CDR1 and CDR2: SGHVS, FQNEAQ. V was clipped by 2 bases and J by 4 bases, with 12 bases between them. The CDR3 runs 14 residues.

The gene calls are TRBV6-5 and TRBJ1-1; 7 nucleotides line up with TRBD1. Germline values: CDR1 MNHEY, CDR2 SVGAGI. This CDR3 has 13 amino acids. With V trimmed by 6 bases and J by 8 bases, 9 bases remained unmatched. The CDR3, as DNA: TGTGCCAGCAGCTCCGGCGGAGGGGGCGAAGCTTTCTTT. It codes for CASSSGGGGEAFF.

The chain couples TRBV7-3 to TRBJ1-1; TRBD1 might be the D (6 bases). CDR3 size: 13 residues. V lost 3 bases to trimming and J lost 3 bases, with 8 bases between them. Germline V gene sequence: CDR1 SGHTA, CDR2 FQGTGA. The chain's CDR3 is CASSFSGDTEAFF. Written as DNA, the CDR3 is TGTGCCAGCAGCTTTTCAGGGGACACTGAAGCTTTCTTT.

This clonotype was observed many times. The V call is TRBV2, the J call TRBJ2-1; 7 bases are a match to TRBD2. Germline V lookup: CDR1 SNHLY, CDR2 FYNNEI. CDR3 length: 14 amino acids. The V segment lost 11 bases and the J segment 0 bases; nucleotides outside the gene matches: 7. The CDR3 protein is CAVNRGSSYNEQFF. In nucleotides, the CDR3 is TGTGCCGTAAATCGCGGGAGCTCCTACAATGAGCAGTTCTTC.

This clonotype came up many times. This rearrangement joins TRBV12-3 or TRBV12-4 to TRBJ2-1, with TRBD2 as a possible D gene (6 bases). Deletions cut 3 bases from V and 0 bases from J, with 30 bases between. The CDR3 is made up of 22 amino acids. CDR3 in amino acids: CASSFPTHLARVPQSSYNEQFF. The CDR3 DNA reads as TGTGCCAGCAGTTTCCCTACGCATCTAGCGCGAGTTCCTCAAAGCTCCTACAATGAGCAGTTCTTC.